The source of this TCR beta chain is a study of cytomegalovirus exposure and HLA in healthy donors listed by TCRdb under 2017. A note on the overall study: A later analysis indicated that the 120 validation repertoires were generated on the platform also employed for the approximately 690 repertoires of the first cohort. Besides the first cohort of some 670 subjects, a separate validation cohort made up of around 120 different subjects was used. The study was designed to test whether signatures of past pathogen exposure could be identified by cataloging public T cell receptors. The study combined high-throughput TCR immunosequencing, statistical association of individual TCRs with disease status, and machine learning to predict cytomegalovirus infection status.

Notes on this clone: The clone's antigen remains unknown. Base qualities are not recorded, but no much larger clone differs from it by a single base.

The donors were included in the validation cohort of approximately 120 subjects, a group kept apart from the roughly 730-subject first cohort. The cysteine opens and the phenylalanine closes a CDR3 of 15 amino acids. Just the 45-base CDR3 DNA is kept, in frame starting at base 1. The CDR1 and CDR2 encoded by the germline V gene (reference sequence) are LNHNV and YYDKDF. V drops 5 bases and J drops 7 bases, leaving 17 bases in between. Findings and caveats that apply to the study as a whole: The validation cohort had no HLA typing available for a later analysis, so co-occurrence within that cohort was assessed over all 130 or so repertoires. The study gave a list of 150 to 200 TCR beta chains associated with cytomegalovirus. A few of the identified cytomegalovirus-associated TCR beta chains were confirmed in vitro to be specific for cytomegalovirus antigens. Subsequent analysis determined that TCRs grouped into clusters in the first cohort also showed a tendency toward co-occurrence across the 90 to 150 validation repertoires, and approximately 94% of cluster scores exceeded 0. The classifier was reported to diagnose cytomegalovirus status with high specificity and sensitivity in both the original and validation cohorts. According to the authors, the approach could potentially be generalized to other disease states and immunological phenotypes. Across donors, most TCR sequences were observed very rarely, whereas some public TCRs were present in many individuals.

The method was the immunoSEQ multiplex PCR assay. Under the source paper's analysis protocol: A statistical classification framework was developed to diagnose cytomegalovirus status using the catalog of TCR beta chain sequences. What TCRdb holds here is the immuneACCESS table cut down to in-frame rearrangements. Part of the clones is not present; checked against another copy, under half of the missing clones reflect an unresolved V gene, and the others are unexplained. V, J and clone size are taken as reported in that table, and D and trimming were inferred from the DNA itself. The table for this sample lists roughly 120,000 clones; about nine tenths of them were counted only once. The top ten clones comprise roughly 2.1% of the sample.

This clonotype was sampled from a woman aged 18-29 years in good health and CMV-seronegative. The specimen sequenced was PBMCs. The chain links TRBV15 with TRBJ2-2; no confident D gene assignment can be made. The bases are TGTGCCACCAGCGCCGAAGATACGCTCGGCGGGGAGCTGTTTTTT. Translated, it reads CATSAEDTLGGELFF.